Given below is one T cell receptor beta chain in context. Its antigen is currently unknown. Germline V gene lookup returns CDR1 SGHVS and CDR2 FQNEAQ. The ends were cut back, 4 bases at V and 1 base at J, with 5 bases in the middle. There are 14 residues in the CDR3. Treatment of any kind had been given to no patient before thyroid surgery. These data belong to a study of metastatic and nonmetastatic thyroid tumors. Whole-study context: Repertoire comparison spanned blood and tumor or nodule tissue of malignant and benign thyroid patients.

As handled by the study authors: The distant-metastasis classifier for papillary thyroid cancer was built from CDR3 differences across clinicopathological groups. TCRdb reassembled clones from the PCR reads with MiXCR. What appears here as the V and J calls and clone size reflects TCRdb's work, not the paper's. The data contain roughly 8,400 clones, 31% of them singletons. Findings of the study overall: Within blood and tumor, benign nodules reportedly had significantly lower TCR beta diversity than malignant thyroid tumors did.

Material: tumor tissue. The V call is TRBV7-8, the J call TRBJ1-6; no clear D. The TCR originated in a female donor with papillary thyroid cancer or a benign thyroid nodule (not recorded which). Some clones in this sample may be carry-over from other donors' samples. This CDR3 is CASSWDSYNSPLHF. The CDR3 region has the DNA TGTGCCAGCAGCTGGGATTCCTATAATTCACCCCTCCACTTT.